The 8 T cell receptor beta chains below all came from one sample that was sequenced in a study of T cells after yellow fever vaccination. TCRdb re-analysed the 5' RACE reads in MiXCR, keeping a single row per CDR3 protein. Of about 300,000 distinct CDR3 sequences detected, approximately 3.9% appear once; the ten largest clones hold approximately 24%. Sequencing was performed on PBMCs, taken 5 days after the yellow fever booster vaccination. The receptors shown here come from a young man who received the YFV17D yellow fever vaccine.

This clonotype was seen many times. The rearrangement uses TRBV4-1 and TRBJ2-4; D remains unclear. CDR1 is MGHRA, CDR2 YSYEKL, per germline. Trimming stripped 2 bases from V and 0 bases from J, with 8 bases between. This CDR3 is built from 15 residues. For the CDR3, the DNA is TGCGCCAGCAGCCAAAGTCCCACAGCCAAAAACATTCAGTACTTC. It is translated as CASSQSPTAKNIQYF.

This clonotype was detected only a few times. The rearrangement uses TRBV7-8 and TRBJ1-1, with TRBD1 matching over 7 bases. The germline V gene encodes CDR1 SGHVS and CDR2 FQNEAQ. The CDR3 has 15 residues. V dropped 3 bases and J dropped 4; count of bases not matched to a gene: 8. The CDR3: CASSFSGGRGTEAFF. The DNA for the CDR3 is TGTGCCAGCAGCTTTTCAGGGGGTAGGGGCACTGAAGCTTTCTTT.

The gene calls are TRBV9 and TRBJ2-1; 7 bases match TRBD2. The CDR3 spans 15 residues. The germline V gene encodes CDR1 SGDLS and CDR2 YYNGEE. The trim removed 3 bases at V and 1 base at J, leaving 4 bases unmatched. The CDR3 spells CASSADGRSYNEQFF. The CDR3 nucleotides are TGTGCCAGCAGCGCAGACGGGAGGTCCTACAATGAGCAGTTCTTC.

This clonotype was seen more than once but under ten times. The chain joins TRBV11-2 to TRBJ1-2; 9 bases align to TRBD1. Trimming removed 4 bases from V and 4 bases from J; junction bases left unmatched: 13. The CDR3 is made up of 17 amino acids. Germline loops: CDR1 SGHAT, CDR2 FQNNGV. The CDR3 region is CASSSHGGTGKRYGYTF. The CDR3 nucleotides read TGTGCCAGCAGCTCACACGGGGGGACAGGGAAACGCTATGGCTACACCTTC.

This clonotype was seen many times. As DNA, the CDR3 is TGTGCCACCAGTGACCCCACACGGACCGTAACCGGGGAGCTGTTTTTT. Translation: CATSDPTRTVTGELFF. V usage is TRBV24-1 and J usage is TRBJ2-2; no firm D call. Germline V gives CDR1 KGHDR, CDR2 SFDVKD. The V gene lost 4 bases and the J gene lost 5 bases, with 16 bases spanning the gap. The CDR3 sequence is 16 residues long.

This chain links TRBV20-1 with TRBJ2-5; no definite D call. V was trimmed by 6 bases and J by 1 base, leaving 9 bases between them. Germline CDR1 is DFQATT and CDR2 is SNEGSKA (reference sequence). The CDR3 sequence is 12 residues long. The CDR3 DNA follows: TGCAGTGCCGCCCCGGGCCAAGAGACCCAGTACTTC. This codes for CSAAPGQETQYF.

At least ten counts were recorded for this clonotype. The chain links TRBV7-9 to TRBJ2-1; D perhaps matches TRBD1 (6 bases). Trimming cost V 5 bases and J 4 bases, with 12 bases left between them. Germline CDR1 SEHNR, CDR2 FQNEAQ (reference sequence). The CDR3 is 14 amino acids. The CDR3 sequence is CASSVGTLYNEQFF. DNA of the CDR3: TGTGCCAGCAGCGTAGGGACACTATACAATGAGCAGTTCTTC.

This clonotype was observed at least ten times. This chain uses TRBV4-2 with TRBJ1-1; D is unclear. The ends were cut back, 0 bases at V and 3 bases at J, with 8 bases in the middle. CDR3 length equals 14 residues. Germline V gene lookup returns CDR1 LGHNA and CDR2 YNFKEQ. The CDR3: CASSQDLSHTEAFF. The CDR3 bases are TGTGCCAGCAGCCAAGATCTGAGCCACACTGAAGCTTTCTTT.